Listed here are 30 T cell receptor beta chains from one sample, sequenced in a study of blood T cell repertoires in COVID-19. Produced via immunoSEQ multiplex PCR; TCRdb's table is partial and in-frame only. Among some 260,000 clones, about 79% were seen once, and the ten largest hold roughly 10%. The source material was peripheral blood. These receptors were collected from a man at least 80 years old with acute or convalescent COVID-19.

The V call is TRBV7-9, the J call TRBJ2-1, with D tentatively TRBD2 (6 bases). The CDR3 is made up of 14 amino acids. V was clipped by 1 base and J by 6 bases, with 10 bases between them. Looked up from germline, CDR1 is SEHNR and CDR2 is FQNEAQ (reference sequence). The CDR3 loop reads CASSLVGRGNEQFF. As DNA, the CDR3 is TGTGCCAGCAGCTTAGTCGGGAGAGGCAATGAGCAGTTCTTC.

The V and J genes are TRBV19 and TRBJ1-2; TRBD1 aligns across 11 bases. The CDR3 is made up of 15 amino acids. V shed 5 bases and J 4 bases; nucleotides not matched to a gene: 6. In germline, CDR1 is LNHDA, CDR2 SQIVND (reference sequence). CDR3 in amino acids: CASSRTGTGGYGYTF. CDR3 bases: TGTGCCAGTAGTCGTACCGGGACAGGGGGCTATGGCTACACCTTC.

The chain couples TRBV19 to TRBJ1-1; D might be TRBD1 (5 bases). The CDR3 sequence is 15 residues long. The V end lost 3 bases, the J end lost 0 bases, and 11 bases lay between the germline ends. Germline-derived CDR1 and CDR2 are LNHDA and SQIVND (reference sequence). In DNA, the CDR3 is TGTGCCAGTAGTATCATCGGGGGGTTGAACACTGAAGCTTTCTTT. It encodes CASSIIGGLNTEAFF. Full variable domain (outside the CDR3, taken from reference TRBV19 and TRBJ1-1): DGGITQSPKYLFRKEGQNVTLSCEQNLNHDAMYWYRQDPGQGLRLIYYSQIVNDFQKGDIAEGYSVSREKKESFPLTVTSAQKNPTAFYLCASSIIGGLNTEAFFGQGTRLTVV.

The genes are TRBV9 and TRBJ1-6; D is possibly TRBD1 (5 bases). Between the trimmed V and J ends, which lost 5 bases and 2 bases, there was a span of 14 bases. Germline CDR1 reads SGDLS; CDR2 reads YYNGEE. CDR3 length equals 16 residues. CDR3 in amino acids: CASSPQGGAYNSPLHF. DNA for the CDR3: TGTGCCAGCAGTCCCCAGGGAGGCGCCTATAATTCACCCCTCCACTTT.

This rearrangement joins TRBV24-1 to TRBJ1-5; 7 bases align to TRBD1. The V segment lost 2 bases and the J segment 3 bases; nucleotides outside the gene matches: 12. This CDR3 region has 18 residues. The germline CDR1 and CDR2 sequences are KGHDR and SFDVKD. CDR3 sequence: CATSDSTGTARFNQPQHF. CDR3 DNA sequence: TGTGCCACCAGTGATTCAACCGGGACAGCGAGGTTCAATCAGCCCCAGCATTTT.

The chain uses TRBV11-2 and TRBJ2-3; TRBD2 aligns across 8 bases. Germline CDR1 and CDR2: SGHAT and FQNNGV. The CDR3 is 15 amino acids. V lost 5 bases, J lost 0 bases, and 4 bases stayed unmatched. CDR3 region: CASSNSGASTDTQYF. The CDR3 region has the DNA TGTGCCAGCAGCAATAGCGGGGCGAGCACAGATACGCAGTATTTT.

The chain uses TRBV2 and TRBJ2-1; 13 bases are shared with TRBD2. The CDR3 consists of 16 residues. Germline CDR1 reads SNHLY; CDR2 reads FYNNEI. Germline trimming cut 2 bases from V and 3 bases from J; bases unmatched to any gene: 1. The CDR3 coding sequence is TGTGCCAGCAGTGAATGGACTAGCGGGAGCTACAATGAGCAGTTCTTC. This gives the protein CASSEWTSGSYNEQFF.

This sequence joins TRBV19 and TRBJ2-7, with 8 bases identical to TRBD1. This CDR3 region has 14 residues. After removal of 4 bases from V and 6 bases from J, the junction contained 8 bases not matched to a gene. Germline V gives CDR1 LNHDA, CDR2 SQIVND (reference sequence). The CDR3 is CASSSNRGVFEQYF. CDR3 DNA: TGTGCCAGTAGTAGCAACAGGGGGGTGTTCGAGCAGTACTTC.

The J gene is TRBJ2-3, the V gene TRBV19, with 12 bases aligning to TRBD2. V was pared by 6 bases and J by 0 bases, with 4 bases of the junction left unmatched. The CDR3 covers 16 residues. Germline lookup yields CDR1 LNHDA and CDR2 SQIVND (reference sequence). In nucleotides, the CDR3 is TGTGCCAGTAGCCGACTAGCGGGAGCTAGCACAGATACGCAGTATTTT. This sequence encodes CASSRLAGASTDTQYF.

V and J are TRBV6-5 and TRBJ2-3; 7 bases line up with TRBD1. The CDR3 is 15 amino acids. CDR1 and CDR2 (germline): MNHEY, SVGAGI. Trimming cost V 6 bases and J 0 bases; bases outside gene matches: 6. CDR3 amino acids: CASRGQSLSTDTQYF. DNA of the CDR3: TGTGCCAGCAGGGGACAGAGCCTCAGCACAGATACGCAGTATTTT.

This clone was seen a single time. The V and J genes are TRBV15 and TRBJ2-7; a weak D match, TRBD1 (6 bases). V gave up 8 bases and J gave up 3 bases, with 11 bases separating them. CDR3 length: 12 residues. From germline, CDR1 is LNHNV and CDR2 YYDKDF (reference sequence). The CDR3 loop reads CATAGTNYEQYF. The CDR3 DNA reads TGTGCCACCGCCGGGACAAACTACGAGCAGTACTTC.

The chain joins TRBV24-1 to TRBJ2-1, with TRBD1 identical over 11 bases. The CDR3 runs 14 residues. Germline CDR1 is KGHDR and CDR2 is SFDVKD. J gave up 8 bases and V 7 bases, and 6 bases lay outside the gene matches. The CDR3 is CATRDRGRGDEQFF. CDR3 bases: TGTGCCACCAGGGACAGGGGGCGCGGGGATGAGCAGTTCTTC.

This clone occurred a few times. This chain joins TRBV19 and TRBJ1-2; maybe TRBD1 (5 bases). The CDR3 extends over 16 amino acids. Germline-derived CDR1 and CDR2 are LNHDA and SQIVND (reference sequence). The V and J ends lost 4 bases and 4 bases respectively, with 19 bases between them. This CDR3 is CASSKGQALLGYGYTF. CDR3 in DNA: TGTGCCAGTAGTAAGGGGCAGGCCCTCTTGGGCTATGGCTACACCTTC.

This clone appeared once. A junction end diverges from the germline sequence, so it may reflect a read error. The rearrangement joins TRBV28 to TRBJ1-2; a weak D match, TRBD1 (6 bases). Germline CDR1 MDHEN, CDR2 SYDVKM. This CDR3 is built from 12 residues. CDR3 in DNA: TGTGCCAGCAGTCCCCCAGCGCAGGGGTCGCTCTTC. It is translated as CASSPPAQGSLF.

The chain links TRBV24-1 to TRBJ2-2, with D maybe TRBD1 (6 bases). The CDR3 has 14 amino acids. Germline CDR1 is KGHDR and CDR2 is SFDVKD. V lost 4 bases and J 3 bases, leaving 8 bases between the germline ends. In DNA form, the CDR3 reads TGTGCCACCAGTGAACAGGGTTACACCGGGGAGCTGTTTTTT. Encoded protein: CATSEQGYTGELFF.

This clone has only one observation. The chain links TRBV30 to TRBJ2-7; 11 bases agree with TRBD2. The germline V gene has CDR1 GTSNPN and CDR2 SVGIG (reference sequence). CDR3 length equals 16 residues. With V trimmed by 5 bases and J by 1 base, 10 bases remained unmatched. CDR3 amino acids: CAWGRGTSGASYEQYF. The CDR3 DNA sequence: TGTGCCTGGGGAAGGGGGACTAGCGGAGCGTCCTACGAGCAGTACTTC.

This chain uses TRBV6-5 with TRBJ2-5; D is possibly TRBD2 (5 bases). The CDR3 totals 13 residues. The V and J ends lost 5 bases and 4 bases respectively, with 11 bases between them. The germline V gene has CDR1 MNHEY and CDR2 SVGAGI. CDR3 DNA: TGTGCCAGCAGTCGACCCGAGGGAGAGACCCAGTACTTC. As protein: CASSRPEGETQYF.

V is TRBV27 and J is TRBJ2-1, with TRBD2 matching 11 bases. The J segment lost 4 bases and the V segment lost 4 bases, leaving 6 bases of the junction unmatched. The CDR3 is made up of 16 amino acids. Germline assignment: CDR1 MNHEY and CDR2 SMNVEV (reference sequence). CDR3 in amino acids: CASSSSLAGGYNEQFF. The CDR3 region has the DNA TGTGCCAGCAGTTCCTCTTTAGCGGGAGGGTACAATGAGCAGTTCTTC.

The chain joins TRBV14 to TRBJ1-3; D remains unclear. With 0 bases removed from V and 2 bases from J, the gap between germline ends came to 5 bases. The CDR3 is made up of 14 amino acids. Germline V gene sequence: CDR1 SGHDN, CDR2 FVKESK. The CDR3 sequence: CASSQETAGNTIYF. CDR3 coding DNA: TGTGCCAGCAGCCAAGAAACGGCTGGAAACACCATATATTTT.

The chain has TRBV28 and TRBJ2-3; 7 bases map to TRBD2. This CDR3 has 16 residues. With V trimmed by 2 bases and J by 0 bases, 5 bases remained unmatched. Looked up from germline, CDR1 is MDHEN and CDR2 is SYDVKM. CDR3 in DNA: TGTGCCAGCAGTTTACATCCGGGACTAAGCACAGATACGCAGTATTTT. It specifies CASSLHPGLSTDTQYF. The full variable domain, completed using reference TRBV28 and TRBJ2-3, is DVKVTQSSRYLVKRTGEKVFLECVQDMDHENMFWYRQDPGLGLRLIYFSYDVKMKEKGDIPEGYSVSREKKERFSLILESASTNQTSMYLCASSLHPGLSTDTQYFGPGTRLTVL.

V and J are TRBV2 and TRBJ2-3, with TRBD2 as a possible D gene (5 bases). The CDR3 has 13 residues. Germline CDR1 reads SNHLY; CDR2 reads FYNNEI. V was pared by 5 bases and J by 8 bases, with 14 bases between. The CDR3 DNA is TGTGCCAGCAGTACCACAGACGAGGGTACGCAGTATTTT. It encodes CASSTTDEGTQYF.

The chain couples TRBV28 to TRBJ1-2; D remains ambiguous. The CDR3 is 13 amino acids. Trimming took off 6 bases at V and 8 bases at J, with 16 bases between the two ends. The germline CDR1 and CDR2 sequences are MDHEN and SYDVKM. The CDR3 here is CASSPANGGGYTF. CDR3 DNA: TGTGCCAGCAGCCCAGCAAACGGAGGGGGCTACACCTTC.

The rearrangement joins TRBV18 to TRBJ1-5, with 8 bases lining up with TRBD1. CDR3 length: 15 amino acids. J gave up 7 bases and V 3 bases, and 8 bases lay outside the gene matches. Germline loops: CDR1 KGHSH, CDR2 LQKENI. CDR3 sequence (DNA): TGTGCCAGCTCACCCGGACAGGGAGTGGGACAGCCCCAGCATTTT. Its protein is CASSPGQGVGQPQHF. The complete variable domain, with remaining parts taken from reference TRBV18 and TRBJ1-5, reads NAGVMQNPRHLVRRRGQEARLRCSPMKGHSHVYWYRQLPEEGLKFMVYLQKENIIDESGMPKERFSAEFPKEGPSILRIQQVVRGDSAAYFCASSPGQGVGQPQHFGDGTRLSIL.

CDR3 sequence reads: CASSELQINSPLHF. In DNA form, the CDR3 reads TGTGCCAGCAGTGAATTACAGATTAATTCACCCCTCCACTTT. This sequence joins TRBV2 and TRBJ1-6; D unclear. Trimming removed 2 bases at V and 6 bases at J, with 8 bases between. This CDR3 is built from 14 residues. The germline CDR1 and CDR2 sequences are SNHLY and FYNNEI. The full variable domain, in which reference TRBV2 and TRBJ1-6 provide the parts outside the CDR3, is EPEVTQTPSHQVTQMGQEVILRCVPISNHLYFYWYRQILGQKVEFLVSFYNNEISEKSEIFDDQFSVERPDGSNFTLKIRSTKLEDSAMYFCASSELQINSPLHFGNGTRLTVT.

This clone was seen only a few times. Here the CDR3 reads CASSSLAMGTVKYEQYF. CDR3 sequence (DNA): TGTGCCAGCAGCTCCTTAGCCATGGGGACAGTGAAATACGAGCAGTACTTC. V gene TRBV7-2 combines with J gene TRBJ2-7, with 7 bases aligning to TRBD1. The trim removed 4 bases at V and 4 bases at J, leaving 16 bases unmatched. Per the germline V gene, CDR1 is SGHTA and CDR2 is FQGNSA. This CDR3 spans 17 amino acids. Full variable domain (outside the CDR3, taken from reference TRBV7-2 and TRBJ2-7): GAGVSQSPSNKVTEKGKDVELRCDPISGHTALYWYRQSLGQGLEFLIYFQGNSAPDKSGLPSDRFSAERTGGSVSTLTIQRTQQEDSAVYLCASSSLAMGTVKYEQYFGPGTRLTVT.

The genes are TRBV18 and TRBJ1-6, with D possibly TRBD1 on 6 matching bases. The CDR3 has 15 residues. Trimming removed 4 bases from V and 8 bases from J, with 15 bases in between. Per the germline V gene, CDR1 is KGHSH and CDR2 is LQKENI. The CDR3 DNA sequence: TGTGCCAGCTCACGAATACAGGGTCTCGATTCACCCCTCCACTTT. Residues: CASSRIQGLDSPLHF.

The chain couples TRBV4-1 to TRBJ1-2; no clear D. The CDR3 runs to 15 residues. The V end lost 1 base, the J end lost 0 bases, and 9 bases lay between the germline ends. The germline gives CDR1 MGHRA, CDR2 YSYEKL. The DNA for the CDR3 is TGCGCCAGCAGCCAAGCCCCAGAAGCTAACTATGGCTACACCTTC. Its protein is CASSQAPEANYGYTF.

V and J are TRBV6-5 and TRBJ1-2; TRBD1 matches at 12 bases. The germline CDR1 and CDR2 sequences are MNHEY and SVGAGI. This CDR3 contains 15 residues. Trimming took 5 bases from V and 6 from J; bases not matched to a gene: 7. The CDR3 loop reads CASSRTGTGGNGYTF. In DNA form, the CDR3 reads TGTGCCAGCAGTCGAACCGGGACAGGGGGCAATGGCTACACCTTC.

The CDR3 DNA is TGCGCCAGCAGCCTCCCGAGACGGGGGAATGAGCAGTTCTTC. Translating gives CASSLPRRGNEQFF. The gene calls are TRBV4-1 and TRBJ2-1; weak D call: TRBD2 (6 bases). Germline V gene lookup returns CDR1 MGHRA and CDR2 YSYEKL. This CDR3 contains 14 residues. The V gene lost 4 bases and the J gene lost 7 bases, with 14 bases spanning the gap.

The chain couples TRBV2 to TRBJ1-5; D is possibly TRBD1 (6 bases). V was shortened by 4 bases and J by 3 bases, with 13 bases between the two germline ends. The CDR3 extends over 15 amino acids. Germline loops: CDR1 SNHLY, CDR2 FYNNEI. The CDR3 here is CASSAATGYNQPQHF. CDR3 bases: TGTGCCAGCAGTGCAGCCACAGGGTACAATCAGCCCCAGCATTTT.